A single T cell receptor (beta chain) is shown here with its context. The data stem from a study of OX40 agonist ivuxolimab in advanced cancers. Study context: The dose-escalation cohort was approximately 85% male, with a mean age of around 60 years, ranging about 23 to 80.

Sequenced by immunoSEQ multiplex PCR; TCRdb stores in-frame clones only, minus some. This table holds roughly 30,000 clones, roughly 90% found once. Looked up from germline, CDR1 is SGHVS and CDR2 is FQNEAQ. The CDR3 spans 15 residues. Trimming at V came to 5 bases and at J to 4 bases, leaving 3 bases not matched to a gene. Blood samples were obtained at baseline, cycle 4 day 1, and cycle 7 day 1. The clonotype originates from an adult with an advanced solid tumor such as melanoma, head and neck, liver or kidney cancer. Here the sequenced sample was CD4+ or CD8+ T cells sorted from blood, taken in a trial of the OX40 agonist ivuxolimab. The chain joins TRBV7-8 to TRBJ2-5, with 14 bases identical to TRBD2. CDR3 sequence: CASSPGLAGGETQYF. CDR3 nucleotide sequence: TGTGCCAGCAGCCCAGGACTAGCGGGGGGAGAGACCCAGTACTTC. The complete variable domain, with remaining parts taken from reference TRBV7-8 and TRBJ2-5, reads GAGVSQSPRYKVAKRGQDVALRCDPISGHVSLFWYQQALGQGPEFLTYFQNEAQLDKSGLPSDRFFAERPEGSVSTLKIQRTQQEDSAVYLCASSPGLAGGETQYFGPGTRLLVL.